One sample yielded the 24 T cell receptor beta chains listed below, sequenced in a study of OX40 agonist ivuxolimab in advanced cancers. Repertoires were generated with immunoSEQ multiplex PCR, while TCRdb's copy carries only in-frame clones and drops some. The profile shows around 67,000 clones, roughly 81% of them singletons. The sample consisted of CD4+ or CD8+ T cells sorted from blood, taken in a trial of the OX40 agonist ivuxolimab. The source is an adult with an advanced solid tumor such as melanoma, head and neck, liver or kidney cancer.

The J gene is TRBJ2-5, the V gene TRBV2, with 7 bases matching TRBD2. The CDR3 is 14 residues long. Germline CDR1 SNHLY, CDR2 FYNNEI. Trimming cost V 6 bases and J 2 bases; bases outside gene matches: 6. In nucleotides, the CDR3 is TGTGCCAGCAGACCTCTAGCGGCACAAGAGACCCAGTACTTC. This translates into CASRPLAAQETQYF.

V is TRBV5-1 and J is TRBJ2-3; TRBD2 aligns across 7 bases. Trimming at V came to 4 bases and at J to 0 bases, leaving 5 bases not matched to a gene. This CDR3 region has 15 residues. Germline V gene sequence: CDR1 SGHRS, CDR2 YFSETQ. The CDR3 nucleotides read TGCGCCAGCAGCACATCAGCGGGGAGCACAGATACGCAGTATTTT. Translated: CASSTSAGSTDTQYF.

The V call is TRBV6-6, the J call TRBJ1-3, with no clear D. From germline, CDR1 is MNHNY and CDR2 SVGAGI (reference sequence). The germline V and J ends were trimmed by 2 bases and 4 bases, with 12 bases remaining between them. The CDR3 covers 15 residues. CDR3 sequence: CASSYPEIAGNTIYF. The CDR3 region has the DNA TGTGCCAGCAGTTACCCTGAAATTGCCGGAAACACCATATATTTT.

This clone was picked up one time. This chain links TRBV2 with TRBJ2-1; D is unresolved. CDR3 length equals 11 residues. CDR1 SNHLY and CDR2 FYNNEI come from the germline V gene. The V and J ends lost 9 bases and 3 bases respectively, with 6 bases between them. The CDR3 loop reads CASGVYNEQFF. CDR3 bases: TGTGCCAGTGGCGTCTACAATGAGCAGTTCTTC.

CDR3 residues: CSAQGPSGLFF. The CDR3 bases are TGCAGTGCACAGGGGCCTTCCGGGCTGTTTTTT. This chain joins TRBV20-1 and TRBJ2-2; the match to TRBD1 covers 7 bases. V lost 6 bases to trimming and J lost 13 bases; unmatched junction nucleotides: 8. Germline V gene sequence: CDR1 DFQATT, CDR2 SNEGSKA (reference sequence). The CDR3 length is 11 residues.

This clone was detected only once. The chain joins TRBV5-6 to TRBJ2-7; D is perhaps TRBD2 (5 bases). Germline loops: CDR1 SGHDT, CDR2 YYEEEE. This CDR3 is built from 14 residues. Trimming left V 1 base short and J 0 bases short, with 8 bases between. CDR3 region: CASSLSGSSYEQYF. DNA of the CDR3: TGTGCCAGCAGCTTGTCGGGGAGCTCCTACGAGCAGTACTTC.

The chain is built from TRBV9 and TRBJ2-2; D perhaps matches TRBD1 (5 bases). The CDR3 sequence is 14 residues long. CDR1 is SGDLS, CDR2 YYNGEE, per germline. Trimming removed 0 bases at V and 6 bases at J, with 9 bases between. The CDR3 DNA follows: TGTGCCAGCAGCGTAGGCAGGGAAGCCGGGGAGCTGTTTTTT. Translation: CASSVGREAGELFF.

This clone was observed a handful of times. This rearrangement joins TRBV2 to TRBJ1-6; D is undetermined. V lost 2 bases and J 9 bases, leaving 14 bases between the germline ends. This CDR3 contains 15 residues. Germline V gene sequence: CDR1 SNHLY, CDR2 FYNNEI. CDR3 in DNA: TGTGCCAGCAGTGAATCGGCTCCGGAGCGTTCACCCCTCCACTTT. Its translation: CASSESAPERSPLHF.

For the CDR3, the DNA is TGTGCCAGTAGTACCTACAGGGAAAACTATGGCTACACCTTC. Its protein is CASSTYRENYGYTF. The rearrangement joins TRBV19 to TRBJ1-2; possibly TRBD1 for D (6 bases). V lost 4 bases and J lost 2, with 11 bases in between. This CDR3 is 14 amino acids long. Germline V gene lookup returns CDR1 LNHDA and CDR2 SQIVND (reference sequence).

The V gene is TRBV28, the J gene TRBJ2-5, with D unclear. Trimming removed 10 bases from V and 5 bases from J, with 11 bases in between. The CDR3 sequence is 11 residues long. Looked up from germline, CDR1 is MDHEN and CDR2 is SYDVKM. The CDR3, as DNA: TGTGCCACCTTGAACTCGGAGACCCAGTACTTC. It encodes CATLNSETQYF.

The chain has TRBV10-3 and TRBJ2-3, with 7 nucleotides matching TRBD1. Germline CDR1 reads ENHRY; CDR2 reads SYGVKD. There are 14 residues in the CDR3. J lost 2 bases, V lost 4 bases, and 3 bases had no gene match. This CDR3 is CAISGGQITDTQYF. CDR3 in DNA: TGTGCCATCAGTGGGGGACAGATCACAGATACGCAGTATTTT.

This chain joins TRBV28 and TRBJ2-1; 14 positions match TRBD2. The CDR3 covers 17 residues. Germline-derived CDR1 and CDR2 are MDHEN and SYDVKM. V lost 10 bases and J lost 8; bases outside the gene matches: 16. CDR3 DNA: TGTGCCATCGGGGGGCGCCCGGGACTAGCGGGAGTGGATGAGCAGTTCTTC. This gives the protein CAIGGRPGLAGVDEQFF.

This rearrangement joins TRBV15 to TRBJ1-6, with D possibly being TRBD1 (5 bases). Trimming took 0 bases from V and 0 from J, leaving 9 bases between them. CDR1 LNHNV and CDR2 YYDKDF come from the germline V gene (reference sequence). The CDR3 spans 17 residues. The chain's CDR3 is CATSREAGSSYNSPLHF. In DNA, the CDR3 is TGTGCCACCAGCAGAGAGGCAGGGAGCTCCTATAATTCACCCCTCCACTTT.

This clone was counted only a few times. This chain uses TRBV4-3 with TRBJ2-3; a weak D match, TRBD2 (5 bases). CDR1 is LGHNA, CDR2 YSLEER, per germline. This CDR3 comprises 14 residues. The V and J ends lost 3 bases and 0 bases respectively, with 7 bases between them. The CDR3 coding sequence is TGCGCCAGCAGCCACGGACTGAGCACAGATACGCAGTATTTT. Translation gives CASSHGLSTDTQYF.

The CDR3 bases are TGCGCCAGCAGCCGAGATGGGGCAGGGGGTCAGCCCCAGCATTTT. Protein product: CASSRDGAGGQPQHF. The chain uses TRBV5-1 and TRBJ1-5; 7 nucleotides match TRBD1. Germline lookup yields CDR1 SGHRS and CDR2 YFSETQ. The CDR3 has 15 residues. The V segment lost 4 bases and the J segment 6 bases; nucleotides outside the gene matches: 10.

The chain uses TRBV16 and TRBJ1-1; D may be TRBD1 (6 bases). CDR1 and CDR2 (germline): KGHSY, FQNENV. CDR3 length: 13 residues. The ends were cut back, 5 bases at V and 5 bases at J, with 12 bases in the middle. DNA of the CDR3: TGTGCCAGCAGCGAGGGGGGGGCGACTGAAGCTTTCTTT. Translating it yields CASSEGGATEAFF.

The CDR3 protein is CASSPLPSSYNEQFF. The CDR3 region has the DNA TGTGCCAGCAGTCCCCTGCCGAGCTCCTACAATGAGCAGTTCTTC. This sequence joins TRBV28 and TRBJ2-1, with D unclear. Germline loops: CDR1 MDHEN, CDR2 SYDVKM. Trimming shortened V by 5 bases and J by 0 bases, and 11 bases separated the two germline ends. This CDR3 is built from 15 residues.

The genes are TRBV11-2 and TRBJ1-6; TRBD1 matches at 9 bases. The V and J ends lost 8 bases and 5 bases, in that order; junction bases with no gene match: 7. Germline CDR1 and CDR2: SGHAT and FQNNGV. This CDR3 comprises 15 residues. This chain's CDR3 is CASGLRTGDNSPLHF. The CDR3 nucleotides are TGTGCCAGCGGACTCCGGACAGGGGATAATTCACCCCTCCACTTT.

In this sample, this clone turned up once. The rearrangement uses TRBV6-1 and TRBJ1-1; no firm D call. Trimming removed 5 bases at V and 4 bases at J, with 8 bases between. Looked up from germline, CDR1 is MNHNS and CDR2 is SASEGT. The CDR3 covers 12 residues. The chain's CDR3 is CASSPLGTEAFF. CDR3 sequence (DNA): TGTGCCAGCAGTCCACTGGGCACTGAAGCTTTCTTT.

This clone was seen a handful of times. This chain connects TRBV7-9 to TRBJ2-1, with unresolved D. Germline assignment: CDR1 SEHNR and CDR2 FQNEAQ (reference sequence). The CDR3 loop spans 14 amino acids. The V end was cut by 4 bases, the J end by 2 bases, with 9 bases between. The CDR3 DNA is TGTGCCAGCAGCTCCTCGAAGCCCTACAATGAGCAGTTCTTC. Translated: CASSSSKPYNEQFF. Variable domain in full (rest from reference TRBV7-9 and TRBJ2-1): DTGVSQNPRHKITKRGQNVTFRCDPISEHNRLYWYRQTLGQGPEFLTYFQNEAQLEKSRLLSDRFSAERPKGSFSTLEIQRTEQGDSAMYLCASSSSKPYNEQFFGPGTRLTVL.

Written as DNA, the CDR3 is TGTGCCAGTAGTATTGGGACAGGAGACGAAGCTTTCTTT. Translating it yields CASSIGTGDEAFF. The rearrangement links TRBV19 to TRBJ1-1, with 8 positions matching TRBD1. The CDR3 has 13 amino acids. From germline, CDR1 is LNHDA and CDR2 SQIVND (reference sequence). Trimming removed 3 bases from V and 8 bases from J; junction bases left unmatched: 5.

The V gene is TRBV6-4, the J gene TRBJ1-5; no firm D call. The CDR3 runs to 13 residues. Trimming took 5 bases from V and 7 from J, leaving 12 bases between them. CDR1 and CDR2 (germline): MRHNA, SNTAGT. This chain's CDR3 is CASSSREDQPQHF. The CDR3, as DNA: TGTGCCAGCAGTTCCCGGGAAGACCAGCCCCAGCATTTT.

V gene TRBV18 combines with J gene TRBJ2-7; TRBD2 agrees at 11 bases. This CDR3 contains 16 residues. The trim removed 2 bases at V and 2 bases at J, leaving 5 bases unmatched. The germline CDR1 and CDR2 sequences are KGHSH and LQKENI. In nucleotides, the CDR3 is TGTGCCAGCTCACCAGCGGGACTAGCGGCCCCCTACGAGCAGTACTTC. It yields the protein CASSPAGLAAPYEQYF.

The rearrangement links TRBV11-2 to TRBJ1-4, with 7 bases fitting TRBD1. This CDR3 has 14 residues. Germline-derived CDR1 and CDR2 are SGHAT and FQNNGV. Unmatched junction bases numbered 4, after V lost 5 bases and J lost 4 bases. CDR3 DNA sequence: TGTGCCAGCAGCGCGGGACAGTTTAATGAAAAACTGTTTTTT. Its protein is CASSAGQFNEKLFF.